These 26 T cell receptor beta chains came from one sample sequenced in a study of glioma-infiltrating T cells after dendritic cell vaccination. Time point: after dendritic cell vaccination, including at tumor progression/relapse. The protocol was immunoSEQ multiplex PCR, while the TCRdb copy is restricted to in-frame clones and leaves out a portion. The sample has approximately 99,000 clones, over 80% seen once. The input for sequencing was blood, taken after dendritic cell vaccination. These receptors all come from a human donor with glioblastoma.

The J gene is TRBJ1-2, the V gene TRBV2; maybe TRBD1 (5 bases). Per the germline V gene, CDR1 is SNHLY and CDR2 is FYNNEI. The CDR3 runs 14 residues. V lost 5 bases and J 8 bases, leaving 18 bases between the germline ends. The CDR3 region is CASSTLREGLGYTF. The CDR3 DNA sequence: TGTGCCAGCAGTACTTTGAGGGAGGGGTTGGGCTACACCTTC.

This sequence joins TRBV11-2 and TRBJ2-7; 14 bases align to TRBD2. The CDR3 is 15 residues long. Trimming cost V 5 bases and J 3 bases; bases outside gene matches: 3. CDR1 is SGHAT and CDR2 is FQNNGV in the germline V gene. Here the CDR3 reads CASSLGLAGVYEQYF. The CDR3 bases are TGTGCCAGCAGCCTGGGACTAGCGGGAGTCTACGAGCAGTACTTC.

The V and J genes are TRBV27 and TRBJ2-5; 7 positions match TRBD1. Losses at the gene ends were 5 bases for V and 3 bases for J; bases not matched to a gene: 6. CDR1 is MNHEY, CDR2 SMNVEV, per germline (reference sequence). This CDR3 region has 14 residues. CDR3 in DNA: TGTGCCAGCAGTCCAAGGACAGGAGAAGAGACCCAGTACTTC. Translation: CASSPRTGEETQYF.

V is TRBV19 and J is TRBJ2-7; D possibly corresponds to TRBD1 (5 bases). V dropped 5 bases and J dropped 3 bases, with 17 bases sitting between them. The CDR3 consists of 15 residues. Germline CDR1 reads LNHDA; CDR2 reads SQIVND (reference sequence). The chain's CDR3 is CASSSGHGTYYEQYF. CDR3 coding DNA: TGTGCCAGTAGTTCCGGACACGGAACCTACTACGAGCAGTACTTC.

The V and J genes are TRBV18 and TRBJ1-2; no clear D gene. CDR1 and CDR2 (germline): KGHSH, LQKENI. The CDR3 sequence is 15 residues long. The V gene lost 0 bases and the J gene lost 4 bases, with 12 bases spanning the gap. CDR3: CASSPPEGEGYGYTF. CDR3 in DNA: TGTGCCAGCTCACCACCGGAGGGAGAGGGCTATGGCTACACCTTC.

This clone was detected a few times. The CDR3 bases are TGTGCCAGTAGTATGCCCCCGGTTTTGGCAGGGGGATCGAATTCACCCCTCCACTTT. The encoded protein is CASSMPPVLAGGSNSPLHF. V and J are TRBV19 and TRBJ1-6, with 7 positions matching TRBD1. There are 19 residues in the CDR3. From germline, CDR1 is LNHDA and CDR2 SQIVND (reference sequence). Unmatched junction bases numbered 18, after V lost 3 bases and J lost 7 bases.

The V and J genes are TRBV25-1 and TRBJ2-5, with 9 bases matching TRBD1. CDR1 is MGHDK and CDR2 is SYGVNS in the germline V gene. The junction had 7 bases not matched to a gene; V was cut back by 6 bases and J by 2 bases. The CDR3 extends over 15 amino acids. This CDR3 reads CASRGHGQGQETQYF. In DNA, the CDR3 is TGTGCCAGCAGGGGTCATGGACAGGGGCAAGAGACCCAGTACTTC.

The chain is built from TRBV19 and TRBJ2-3, with D maybe TRBD2 (6 bases). Trimming stripped 3 bases from V and 1 base from J, with 11 bases between. The length of the CDR3 is 15 residues. Germline V gives CDR1 LNHDA, CDR2 SQIVND (reference sequence). CDR3 sequence reads: CASSMGGSGTDTQYF. Written as DNA, the CDR3 is TGTGCCAGTAGTATGGGGGGTTCGGGCACAGATACGCAGTATTTT. The full variable domain, completed using reference TRBV19 and TRBJ2-3, is DGGITQSPKYLFRKEGQNVTLSCEQNLNHDAMYWYRQDPGQGLRLIYYSQIVNDFQKGDIAEGYSVSREKKESFPLTVTSAQKNPTAFYLCASSMGGSGTDTQYFGPGTRLTVL.

Regarding this clone: This same CDR3 is encoded by further DNA sequences in the sample. The chain has TRBV5-1 and TRBJ2-5, with 7 positions matching TRBD2. The germline gives CDR1 SGHRS, CDR2 YFSETQ. With 0 bases clipped from V and 2 bases from J, the junction kept 1 base outside the gene matches. CDR3 length: 14 amino acids. CDR3 loop: CASSLGSGQETQYF. In DNA form, the CDR3 reads TGCGCCAGCAGCTTGGGTAGCGGGCAAGAGACCCAGTACTTC.

The chain's CDR3 is CATSRAGLSGNTEAFF. The CDR3 bases are TGTGCCACCTCCCGGGCAGGGTTATCAGGGAACACTGAAGCTTTCTTT. The V call is TRBV2, the J call TRBJ1-1, with D possibly TRBD1 on 5 matching bases. V dropped 10 bases and J dropped 1 base, with 22 bases sitting between them. There are 16 residues in the CDR3. Germline V gene lookup returns CDR1 SNHLY and CDR2 FYNNEI.

This clone was observed a single time. The chain combines TRBV28 with TRBJ2-4; D is perhaps TRBD2 (5 bases). This CDR3 spans 12 amino acids. CDR1 MDHEN and CDR2 SYDVKM come from the germline V gene. CDR3 protein: CANSVAKNIQYF. The CDR3, as DNA: TGTGCGAATAGCGTGGCCAAAAACATTCAGTACTTC.

The DNA for the CDR3 is TGTGCCAGTAGTATAGATCCTAGTGGGAGGGGAGGCCAGCCCCAGCATTTT. This translates into CASSIDPSGRGGQPQHF. The J gene is TRBJ1-5, the V gene TRBV19; D possibly corresponds to TRBD1 (5 bases). Germline CDR1 reads LNHDA; CDR2 reads SQIVND (reference sequence). There are 17 residues in the CDR3. V was pared by 0 bases and J by 7 bases, with 19 bases between.

The chain combines TRBV28 with TRBJ2-7; 8 bases agree with TRBD2. V shed 2 bases, J shed 4 bases, and the junction held 7 bases outside the gene matches. The CDR3 has 15 residues. Germline V CDR1 and CDR2: MDHEN, SYDVKM. The CDR3: CASSLPLAAGYEQYF. For the CDR3, the DNA is TGTGCCAGCAGTTTACCACTAGCGGCTGGGTACGAGCAGTACTTC. The variable domain in full, completed from reference TRBV28 and TRBJ2-7, reads DVKVTQSSRYLVKRTGEKVFLECVQDMDHENMFWYRQDPGLGLRLIYFSYDVKMKEKGDIPEGYSVSREKKERFSLILESASTNQTSMYLCASSLPLAAGYEQYFGPGTRLTVT.

The CDR3 bases are TGCAGTCAGGGCACAGATACGCAGTATTTT. This translates into CSQGTDTQYF. This chain uses TRBV29-1 with TRBJ2-3; no firm D call. Per the germline V gene, CDR1 is SQVTM and CDR2 is ANQGSEA. The CDR3 covers 10 residues.

This clone was picked up one time. In the same sample, other DNA sequences code for this CDR3. The chain combines TRBV9 with TRBJ1-1, with TRBD1 as a possible D gene (5 bases). The CDR3 length is 14 residues. Germline V lookup: CDR1 SGDLS, CDR2 YYNGEE. V lost 0 bases and J 4 bases, leaving 10 bases between the germline ends. Here the CDR3 DNA reads TGTGCCAGCAGCGTAGGTGGGAGGGGCACTGAAGCTTTCTTT. This gives the protein CASSVGGRGTEAFF.

This clone was found a few times. The chain has TRBV5-1 and TRBJ2-7; maybe TRBD1 (6 bases). Germline V gene data show CDR1 as SGHRS and CDR2 as YFSETQ. Trimming took 0 bases from V and 0 from J, leaving 13 bases between them. The CDR3 contains 16 residues. CDR3 protein: CASSLGGRSTSYEQYF. DNA for the CDR3: TGCGCCAGCAGCTTGGGGGGGCGCAGTACCTCCTACGAGCAGTACTTC.

This sequence joins TRBV5-1 and TRBJ2-7; TRBD1 matches 7 bases. The CDR3 is 15 residues long. Germline CDR1 SGHRS, CDR2 YFSETQ. J gave up 0 bases and V 0 bases, and 3 bases lay outside the gene matches. The CDR3 reads CASSLVAGGSYEQYF. CDR3 in DNA: TGCGCCAGCAGCTTGGTTGCAGGGGGCTCCTACGAGCAGTACTTC.

DNA of the CDR3: TGTGCCAGTAGTATAGATCGGGGGGATGGCTCCGCACCCCTCCACTTT. This translates into CASSIDRGDGSAPLHF. J is TRBJ1-6 and V is TRBV19; a possible D gene is TRBD1 (5 bases). The ends were cut back, 0 bases at V and 11 bases at J, with 17 bases in the middle. The V gene's germline CDR1 is LNHDA and CDR2 SQIVND (reference sequence). The CDR3 has 16 amino acids.

The chain employs TRBV12-5 and TRBJ2-3; the match to TRBD2 covers 9 bases. Trimming removed 0 bases from V and 2 bases from J; junction bases left unmatched: 9. The germline V gene has CDR1 LGHNT and CDR2 FRNRAP. CDR3 length equals 18 residues. The CDR3 sequence is CASGLVRGSGGITDTQYF. As DNA, the CDR3 is TGTGCTAGTGGTTTGGTACGGGGTAGCGGGGGAATCACAGATACGCAGTATTTT.

The V and J genes are TRBV11-2 and TRBJ2-2, with D possibly matching TRBD1 (5 bases). The germline V gene has CDR1 SGHAT and CDR2 FQNNGV. Trimming took off 8 bases at V and 1 base at J, with 5 bases between the two ends. The CDR3 has 12 amino acids. This chain's CDR3 is CASGQNTGELFF. The CDR3 nucleotides read TGTGCCAGCGGACAGAACACCGGGGAGCTGTTTTTT.

The rearrangement uses TRBV2 and TRBJ2-6, with D uncertain. Germline-derived CDR1 and CDR2 are SNHLY and FYNNEI. CDR3 length equals 18 residues. Trimming removed 5 bases at V and 0 bases at J, with 17 bases between. CDR3 nucleotide sequence: TGTGCCAGCAGTTCTTATTTTCTAAGGAGCTCTGGGGCCAACGTCCTGACTTTC. Amino acid sequence: CASSSYFLRSSGANVLTF.

V and J are TRBV18 and TRBJ1-1; 9 bases line up with TRBD1. The CDR3 contains 15 residues. Trimming cost V 3 bases and J 2 bases; bases outside gene matches: 4. CDR1 and CDR2 from the germline V gene are KGHSH and LQKENI. The CDR3 is CASSPSGQGNTEAFF. The CDR3 nucleotides read TGTGCCAGCTCACCGTCGGGACAGGGCAACACTGAAGCTTTCTTT.

V usage is TRBV6-1 and J usage is TRBJ1-1, with a tentative D call TRBD1 (5 bases). The V gene lost 0 bases and the J gene lost 0 bases, with 14 bases spanning the gap. CDR3 length equals 17 residues. Looked up from germline, CDR1 is MNHNS and CDR2 is SASEGT. The CDR3 spells CASSEAYRRVLNTEAFF. As DNA, the CDR3 is TGTGCCAGCAGTGAAGCTTACCGCAGGGTCTTGAACACTGAAGCTTTCTTT.

The chain recombines TRBV19 with TRBJ2-7, with D possibly TRBD2 on 6 matching bases. V shed 8 bases and J shed 7 bases, with 21 bases lying between them. The CDR3 consists of 14 residues. CDR1 and CDR2 from the germline V gene are LNHDA and SQIVND (reference sequence). This chain's CDR3 is CASGRRDSGAEQYF. In DNA, the CDR3 is TGTGCCAGTGGACGCCGGGACTCCGGAGCAGAGCAGTACTTC.

The genes are TRBV18 and TRBJ2-2; D gene uncertain. Germline V gene lookup returns CDR1 KGHSH and CDR2 LQKENI. Trimming pared 0 bases from V and 0 bases from J, leaving 5 bases between. This CDR3 is 15 amino acids long. CDR3 sequence: CASSPPSSNTGELFF. DNA of the CDR3: TGTGCCAGCTCACCACCAAGCTCGAACACCGGGGAGCTGTTTTTT.

The chain is built from TRBV30 and TRBJ2-3; 10 bases map to TRBD1. The CDR3 contains 15 residues. Germline CDR1 reads GTSNPN; CDR2 reads SVGIG (reference sequence). Unmatched junction bases numbered 3, after V lost 3 bases and J lost 0 bases. The CDR3 protein is CAWRRGQGSTDTQYF. In nucleotides, the CDR3 is TGTGCCTGGAGGCGGGGACAGGGGAGCACAGATACGCAGTATTTT.